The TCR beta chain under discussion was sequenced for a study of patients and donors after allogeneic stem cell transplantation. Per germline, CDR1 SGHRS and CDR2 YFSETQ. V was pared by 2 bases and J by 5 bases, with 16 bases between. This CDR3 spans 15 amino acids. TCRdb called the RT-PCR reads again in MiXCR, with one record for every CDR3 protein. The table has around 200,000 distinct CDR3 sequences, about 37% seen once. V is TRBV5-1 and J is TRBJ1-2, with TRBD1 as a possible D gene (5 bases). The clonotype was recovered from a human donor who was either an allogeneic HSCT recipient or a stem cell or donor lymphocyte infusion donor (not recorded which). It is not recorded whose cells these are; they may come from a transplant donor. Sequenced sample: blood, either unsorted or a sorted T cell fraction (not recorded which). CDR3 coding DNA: TGCGCCAGCAGCTTTTCAGGGATCCCCGGGTATGGCTACACCTTC. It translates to CASSFSGIPGYGYTF.